The entry that follows covers one T cell receptor (beta chain) sequence. These data are taken from a study of T cell changes during pregnancy in multiple sclerosis. Assay used: immunoSEQ multiplex PCR; TCRdb lists only in-frame clones, some missing. The sample has tens of thousands of clones, 85% to 95% seen once. The germline V and J ends were trimmed by 1 base and 1 base, with 4 bases remaining between them. Germline V gives CDR1 KGHSH, CDR2 LQKENI. The CDR3 has 13 residues. The chain uses TRBV18 and TRBJ1-1; D not resolved. This TCR came from a female donor with multiple sclerosis, enrolled in a pregnancy study. The sample consisted of peripheral blood, taken in the third trimester of pregnancy. In nucleotides, the CDR3 is TGTGCCAGCTCACCACTTCGGAACACTGAAGCTTTCTTT. This translates into CASSPLRNTEAFF.